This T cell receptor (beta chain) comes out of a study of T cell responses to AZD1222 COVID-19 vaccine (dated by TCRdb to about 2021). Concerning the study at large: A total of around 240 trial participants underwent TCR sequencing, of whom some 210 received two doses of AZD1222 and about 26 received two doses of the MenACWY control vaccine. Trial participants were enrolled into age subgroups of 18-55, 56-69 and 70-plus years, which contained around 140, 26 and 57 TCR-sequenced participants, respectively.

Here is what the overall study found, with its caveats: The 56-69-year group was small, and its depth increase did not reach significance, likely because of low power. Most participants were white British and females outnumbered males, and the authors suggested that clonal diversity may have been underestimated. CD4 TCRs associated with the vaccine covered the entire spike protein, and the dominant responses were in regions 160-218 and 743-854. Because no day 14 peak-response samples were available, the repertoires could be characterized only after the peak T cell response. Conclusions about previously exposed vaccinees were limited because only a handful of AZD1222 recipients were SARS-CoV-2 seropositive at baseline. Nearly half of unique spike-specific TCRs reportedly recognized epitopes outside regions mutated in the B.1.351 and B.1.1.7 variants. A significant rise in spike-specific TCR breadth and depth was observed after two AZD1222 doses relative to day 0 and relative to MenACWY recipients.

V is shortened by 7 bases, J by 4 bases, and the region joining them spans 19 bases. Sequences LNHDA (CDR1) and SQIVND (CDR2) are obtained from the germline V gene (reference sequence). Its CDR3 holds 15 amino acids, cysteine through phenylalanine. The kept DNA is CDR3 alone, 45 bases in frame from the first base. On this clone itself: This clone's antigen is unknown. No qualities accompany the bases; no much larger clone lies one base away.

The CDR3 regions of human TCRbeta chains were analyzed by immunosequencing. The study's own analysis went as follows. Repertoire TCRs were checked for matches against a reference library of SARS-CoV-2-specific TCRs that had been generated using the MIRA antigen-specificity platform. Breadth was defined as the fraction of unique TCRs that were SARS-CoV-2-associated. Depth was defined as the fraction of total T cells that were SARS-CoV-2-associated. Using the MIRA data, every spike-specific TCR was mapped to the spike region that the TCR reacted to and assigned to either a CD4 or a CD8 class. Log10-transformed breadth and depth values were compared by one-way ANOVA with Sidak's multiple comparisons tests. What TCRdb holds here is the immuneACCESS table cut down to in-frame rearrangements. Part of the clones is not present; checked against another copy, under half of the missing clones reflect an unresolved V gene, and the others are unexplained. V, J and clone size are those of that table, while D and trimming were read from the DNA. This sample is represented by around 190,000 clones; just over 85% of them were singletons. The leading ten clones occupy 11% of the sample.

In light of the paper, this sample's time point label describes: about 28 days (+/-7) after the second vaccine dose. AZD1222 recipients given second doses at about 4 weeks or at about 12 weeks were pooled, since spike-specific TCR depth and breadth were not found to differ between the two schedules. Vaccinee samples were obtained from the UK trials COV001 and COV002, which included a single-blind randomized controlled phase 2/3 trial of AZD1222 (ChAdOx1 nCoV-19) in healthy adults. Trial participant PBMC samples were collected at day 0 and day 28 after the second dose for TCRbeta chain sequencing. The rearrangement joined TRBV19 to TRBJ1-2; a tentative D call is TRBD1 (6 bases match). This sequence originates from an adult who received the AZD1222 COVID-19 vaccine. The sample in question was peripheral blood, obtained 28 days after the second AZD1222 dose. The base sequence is TGTGCCAGTACCGACCCCTACAGGGACCTCTATGGCTACACCTTC. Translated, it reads CASTDPYRDLYGYTF.